This T cell receptor (beta chain) was identified during a study of cytomegalovirus exposure and HLA in healthy donors. About the research overall: Unique TCRs from HLA-typed donors, 75 million to 100 million of them, were held in an early data release.

Germline CDR1 and CDR2: SNHLY and FYNNEI. The CDR3 is made up of 16 amino acids. With 5 bases clipped from V and 1 base from J, the junction kept 9 bases outside the gene matches. Primers for the PCR totalled 60 Vbeta and 13 Jbeta. TCRdb's copy holds only in-frame clones and misses some; the assay was immunoSEQ multiplex PCR. The table has 100,000 or so clones, approximately 68% seen once; the top ten hold under 5.5%. This TCR was recovered from a woman in her late teens or twenties in good health and CMV-seropositive. The sequenced material came from PBMCs. The chain employs TRBV2 and TRBJ1-1; 8 nucleotides agree with TRBD1. CDR3 DNA: TGTGCCAGCAGTCCTACCTTAGGGACAGGGAACACTGAAGCTTTCTTT. Protein product: CASSPTLGTGNTEAFF.